This is a list of T cell receptor beta chains from one sample in a study of T cell responses to AZD1222 COVID-19 vaccine. Using immunoSEQ multiplex PCR, the repertoire was profiled, and TCRdb retains in-frame clones only, with some absent. The sample lists about 150,000 clones; over 65% were seen once. The sample in question was peripheral blood, obtained on day 0 of AZD1222 vaccination. These receptors originate from an adult in good health. Both conserved end residues are part of each CDR3. Fields, in order: J gene, D gene, V gene, clone size, CDR3 length, CDR3 DNA, CDR3 protein. The D gene is left open where the match is weak. Some rows have no size entry. The others give once, few or many, or a class for an expanded clone.

J: TRBJ1-2; D: .; V: TRBV15; size: .; length: 14; DNA: TGTGCCACCAGCAGAGATGAGGTGGATCCGGGCTACACCTTC; CDR3: CATSRDEVDPGYTF
J: TRBJ2-3; D: TRBD2; V: TRBV28; size: .; length: 17; DNA: TGTGCCAAAAGACTAGCGTGGTTTGTGAGCTGGACAGATACGCAGTATTTT; CDR3: CAKRLAWFVSWTDTQYF
J: TRBJ2-7; D: .; V: TRBV5-1; size: .; length: 17; DNA: TGCGCCAGCAGCTCTCAGGGGAGGCGAAGCAGCTCCTACGAGCAGTACTTC; CDR3: CASSSQGRRSSSYEQYF
J: TRBJ2-7; D: .; V: TRBV4-1; size: .; length: 17; DNA: TGCGCCAGCAGCCAAGATCTGCCCAGGGGCCTACCTACGGAGCAGTACTTC; CDR3: CASSQDLPRGLPTEQYF
J: TRBJ2-2; D: .; V: TRBV19; size: .; length: 15; DNA: TGTGCCAGTAGTGAGCAGGGGGGGTTCACCGGGGAGCTGTTTTTT; CDR3: CASSEQGGFTGELFF
J: TRBJ1-5; D: .; V: TRBV19; size: .; length: 14; DNA: TGTGCCAGTAGTTCCCCCGGGGGCCGGCAGCCCCAGCATTTT; CDR3: CASSSPGGRQPQHF
J: TRBJ2-6; D: TRBD1; V: TRBV7-9; size: .; length: 18; DNA: TGTGCCAGCAGCCTCCTCGGGGGACAGGGGACTGGGGCCAACGTCCTGACTTTC; CDR3: CASSLLGGQGTGANVLTF
J: TRBJ1-2; D: .; V: TRBV6-5; size: .; length: 13; DNA: TGTGCCAGCAGAATCGAGGGAGACTATGGCTACACCTTC; CDR3: CASRIEGDYGYTF
J: TRBJ2-7; D: TRBD1; V: TRBV3-1/TRBV3-2; size: .; length: 14; DNA: TGTGCCAGCAGCCAAGATCAGGGGGCCTACGAGCAGTACTTC; CDR3: CASSQDQGAYEQYF
J: TRBJ2-3; D: .; V: TRBV24-1; size: .; length: 13; DNA: TGTGCCAGCCAGGGGGGAGGCACAGATACGCAGTATTTT; CDR3: CASQGGGTDTQYF
J: TRBJ1-3; D: .; V: TRBV7-9; size: .; length: 17; DNA: TGTGCCAGCAGCCCTAGACCCCTTGACATGTCTGGAAACACCATATATTTT; CDR3: CASSPRPLDMSGNTIYF
J: TRBJ1-1; D: TRBD1; V: TRBV5-1; size: .; length: 13; DNA: TGCGCCAGCAGGGGGACAGGGAACACTGAAGCTTTCTTT; CDR3: CASRGTGNTEAFF
J: TRBJ2-2; D: .; V: TRBV14; size: .; length: 16; DNA: TGTGCCAGCAGCCAAGATTGGGCGGTCGGATCCGGGGAGCTGTTTTTT; CDR3: CASSQDWAVGSGELFF
J: TRBJ2-7; D: .; V: TRBV7-9; size: .; length: 12; DNA: TGTGCCAGCAGCTTAGCTGACTACGAGCAGTACTTC; CDR3: CASSLADYEQYF
J: TRBJ2-7; D: TRBD1; V: TRBV25-1; size: medium-sized; length: 16; DNA: TGTGCCAGCAGTGAACCTGGGACAGGGGGTTTCTACGAGCAGTACTTC; CDR3: CASSEPGTGGFYEQYF
J: TRBJ2-7; D: .; V: TRBV5-1; size: once; length: 15; DNA: TGCGCCAGCAGCTTGGACAGGACGTTCTCCTACGAGCAGTACTTC; CDR3: CASSLDRTFSYEQYF
J: TRBJ1-2; D: TRBD1; V: TRBV6-6; size: once; length: 14; DNA: TGTGCCAGTCTTGGACAGGGGGCTGGCTATGGCTACACCTTC; CDR3: CASLGQGAGYGYTF
J: TRBJ1-2; D: .; V: TRBV28; size: .; length: 14; DNA: TGTGCCAGCAGGTACTCAGAGGGTCACTATGGCTACACCTTC; CDR3: CASRYSEGHYGYTF
J: TRBJ2-1; D: TRBD2; V: TRBV7-2; size: .; length: 14; DNA: TGTGCCAGCAGCTACCTGGGACTAGCGCACGAGCAGTTCTTC; CDR3: CASSYLGLAHEQFF
J: TRBJ1-2; D: TRBD1; V: TRBV6-5; size: .; length: 14; DNA: TGTGCCACCAGCAGGGGGGACAGAAACTATGGCTACACCTTC; CDR3: CATSRGDRNYGYTF
J: TRBJ1-1; D: .; V: TRBV7-9; size: .; length: 14; DNA: TGTGCCAGCAGCTTAGGAGGGGCAGGGAGTTCTGCTTTCTTT; CDR3: CASSLGGAGSSAFF
J: TRBJ2-3; D: .; V: TRBV5-4; size: .; length: 15; DNA: TGTGCCAGCAGCTCCCGGGACAAAGGGGTAGATACGCAGTATTTT; CDR3: CASSSRDKGVDTQYF
J: TRBJ2-7; D: TRBD1; V: TRBV2; size: .; length: 13; DNA: TGTGCCAGCAGCTGGACAGGGAGCTACGAGCAGTACTTC; CDR3: CASSWTGSYEQYF
J: TRBJ1-5; D: .; V: TRBV3-1/TRBV3-2; size: .; length: 15; DNA: TGTGCCAGCAGCCAAGGGTTCGGATACAATCAGCCCCAGCATTTT; CDR3: CASSQGFGYNQPQHF
J: TRBJ1-1; D: .; V: TRBV5-1; size: .; length: 15; DNA: TGCGCCAGCAGCTTTAAGACAGGAGTGGGGGCTGAAGCTTTCTTT; CDR3: CASSFKTGVGAEAFF
J: TRBJ2-5; D: TRBD1; V: TRBV29-1; size: .; length: 14; DNA: TGCAGCGCCGCTCGGGCAGGGGGCGTTGAGACCCAGTACTTC; CDR3: CSAARAGGVETQYF
J: TRBJ1-3; D: .; V: TRBV28; size: .; length: 16; DNA: TGTGCCAGCAGTTTATCGACGGGCTTCTCTGGAAACACCATATATTTT; CDR3: CASSLSTGFSGNTIYF
J: TRBJ1-1; D: .; V: TRBV19; size: .; length: 13; DNA: TGTGCCAGTAGTATAGGGGGGCTCTCTGAAGCTTTCTTT; CDR3: CASSIGGLSEAFF
J: TRBJ2-7; D: .; V: TRBV4-2; size: .; length: 15; DNA: TGTGCCAGCAGCCAACCCCACGGGGCCCCCTACGAGCAGTACTTC; CDR3: CASSQPHGAPYEQYF